The clone carrying this T cell receptor beta chain is labeled medium-sized. The data originate from a study of sequential checkpoint blockade in melanoma. Study-level information: Randomization was 1:1 between first-line nivolumab→ipilimumab and ipilimumab→nivolumab. Both treatment sequences were followed by maintenance nivolumab.

Produced via immunoSEQ multiplex PCR; TCRdb's table is partial and in-frame only. The table has about 11,000 clones, approximately 71% seen once. This sample's treatment: randomized to nivolumab then ipilimumab (arm A) or the reverse (arm B). Patients had received no earlier DNA-damaging chemotherapy. Sorted cells were live CD3+CD8+, lacking CD19 and CD56, from PBMCs. The sample consisted of CD8+ T cells sorted from blood (inferred from file names), taken from a patient given nivolumab and ipilimumab in sequence. The TCR comes from a human donor with melanoma.

CDR3: CASSEGTGGYQPQHF. The CDR3 region has the DNA TGTGCCAGCAGCGAGGGGACAGGGGGATATCAGCCCCAGCATTTT. The V and J genes are TRBV7-9 and TRBJ1-5; 11 nucleotides match TRBD1. Germline CDR1 and CDR2: SEHNR and FQNEAQ (reference sequence). V dropped 5 bases and J dropped 5; count of bases not matched to a gene: 5. This CDR3 is 15 amino acids long.